This T cell receptor (beta chain) was recorded in a study of spatial heterogeneity in lung cancer. Using its own MiXCR run on the 5' RACE reads, TCRdb lists one record per CDR3 protein. The data contain roughly 40,000 distinct CDR3 sequences, approximately 7% of them seen just once; the ten biggest clones take up roughly 45%. Time point indicated: sample taken at primary tumor resection. This clonotype was seen many times. This specimen consisted of PBMCs, obtained at surgery. This sequence was found in a female donor with early-stage non-small cell lung cancer.

CDR3 coding DNA: TGTGCCAGCACCGCGCAGGTTGAAGCTTTCTTT. This gives the protein CASTAQVEAFF. The chain links TRBV28 to TRBJ1-1; D remains ambiguous. CDR3 size: 11 residues. Germline loops: CDR1 MDHEN, CDR2 SYDVKM. V was shortened by 7 bases and J by 7 bases, with 10 bases between the two germline ends.